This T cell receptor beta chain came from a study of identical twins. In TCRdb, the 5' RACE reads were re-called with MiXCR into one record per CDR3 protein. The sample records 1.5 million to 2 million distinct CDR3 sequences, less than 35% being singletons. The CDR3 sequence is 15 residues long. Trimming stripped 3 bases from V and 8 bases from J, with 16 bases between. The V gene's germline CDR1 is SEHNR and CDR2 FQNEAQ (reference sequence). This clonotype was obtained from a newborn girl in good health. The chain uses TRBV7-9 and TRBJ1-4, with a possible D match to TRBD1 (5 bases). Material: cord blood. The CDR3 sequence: CASSFSTGTGEKLFF. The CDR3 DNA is TGTGCCAGCAGCTTCTCGACGGGGACTGGCGAAAAACTGTTTTTT.